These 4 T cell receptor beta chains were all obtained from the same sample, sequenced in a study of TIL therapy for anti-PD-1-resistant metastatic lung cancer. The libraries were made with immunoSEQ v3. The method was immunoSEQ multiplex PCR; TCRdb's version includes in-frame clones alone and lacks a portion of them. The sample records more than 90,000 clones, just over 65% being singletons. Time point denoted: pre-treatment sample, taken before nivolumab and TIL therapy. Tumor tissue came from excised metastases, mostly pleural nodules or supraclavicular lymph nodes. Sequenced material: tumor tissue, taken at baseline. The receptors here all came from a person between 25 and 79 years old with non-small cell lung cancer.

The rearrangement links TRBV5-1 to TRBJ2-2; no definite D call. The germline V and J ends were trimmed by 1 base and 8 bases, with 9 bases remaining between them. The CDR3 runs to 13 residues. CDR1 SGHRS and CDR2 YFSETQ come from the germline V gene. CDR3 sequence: CASSLNGEGELFF. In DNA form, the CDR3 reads TGCGCCAGCAGCTTGAACGGAGAAGGGGAGCTGTTTTTT. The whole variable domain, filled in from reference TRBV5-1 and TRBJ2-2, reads KAGVTQTPRYLIKTRGQQVTLSCSPISGHRSVSWYQQTPGQGLQFLFEYFSETQRNKGNFPGRFSGRQFSNSRSEMNVSTLELGDSALYLCASSLNGEGELFFGEGSRLTVL.

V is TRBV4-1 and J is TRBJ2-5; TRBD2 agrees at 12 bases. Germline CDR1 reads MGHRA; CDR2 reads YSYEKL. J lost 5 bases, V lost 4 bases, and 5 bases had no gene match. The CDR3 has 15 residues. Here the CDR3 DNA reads TGCGCCAGCAGCCGACTAGCGGGAGAGCCGGAGACCCAGTACTTC. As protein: CASSRLAGEPETQYF.

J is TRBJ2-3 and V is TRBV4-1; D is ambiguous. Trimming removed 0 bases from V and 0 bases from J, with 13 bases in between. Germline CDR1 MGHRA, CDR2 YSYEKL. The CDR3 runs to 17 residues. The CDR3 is CASSQDLAAASTDTQYF. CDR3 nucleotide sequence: TGCGCCAGCAGCCAAGATCTTGCGGCGGCTAGCACAGATACGCAGTATTTT.

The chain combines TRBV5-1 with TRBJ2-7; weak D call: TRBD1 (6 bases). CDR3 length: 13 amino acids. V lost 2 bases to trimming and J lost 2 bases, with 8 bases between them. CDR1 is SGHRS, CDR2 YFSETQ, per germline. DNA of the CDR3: TGCGCCAGCAGCTTCAGGGGCACCTACGAGCAGTACTTC. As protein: CASSFRGTYEQYF.